This is a list of T cell receptor beta chains from one sample in a study of T cells in localized non-small cell lung cancer. Generated by immunoSEQ multiplex PCR, the TCRdb table keeps only in-frame clones and is missing some. This sample yields about 27,000 clones, of which 90% are seen a single time; about 1% belongs to the top ten. This sample comprised peripheral blood, obtained before any cancer treatment. These receptors all come from a woman aged 35-75 years with stage I lung adenocarcinoma. The CDR3 runs from the conserved cysteine through the conserved F or W. The D gene is left open where the match is weak. Clone size appears in some rows only: once, few, many, or a class for an expanded clone.

J: TRBJ2-4
D: NA
length: 14
V: TRBV7-2
size: NA
DNA: TGTGCCAGCAGCTTAGCCAGGGAACAAAACATTCAGTACTTC
CDR3: CASSLAREQNIQYF

J: TRBJ1-3
D: TRBD1
length: 14
V: TRBV30
size: NA
DNA: TGTGCCTGGAAAAGGGGACAGGTTGGAAACACCATATATTTT
CDR3: CAWKRGQVGNTIYF

J: TRBJ1-4
D: NA
length: 15
V: TRBV7-9
size: NA
DNA: TGTGCCAGCAGCTTAGTAGCACAGGGAATGGAAAAACTGTTTTTT
CDR3: CASSLVAQGMEKLFF

J: TRBJ2-2
D: NA
length: 15
V: TRBV4-3
size: NA
DNA: TGCGCCAGCAGCCAGGGTCGGGAAACCACCGGGGAGCTGTTTTTT
CDR3: CASSQGRETTGELFF

J: TRBJ2-2
D: NA
length: 17
V: TRBV4-3
size: NA
DNA: TGCGCCAGCAGCCAAGACCCCGCGGGGCTAAACACCGGGGAGCTGTTTTTT
CDR3: CASSQDPAGLNTGELFF

J: TRBJ1-1
D: NA
length: 14
V: TRBV19
size: NA
DNA: TGTGCCAGTAGTATAGGTATCGAGAACACTGAAGCTTTCTTT
CDR3: CASSIGIENTEAFF

J: TRBJ1-4
D: TRBD1
length: 15
V: TRBV28
size: NA
DNA: TGTGCCAGCAGTCCCCCAGGGGGGATTAATGAAAAACTGTTTTTT
CDR3: CASSPPGGINEKLFF

J: TRBJ1-4
D: NA
length: 12
V: TRBV29-1
size: NA
DNA: TGCAGCGTTGAAGATCCGGATGAAAAACTGTTTTTT
CDR3: CSVEDPDEKLFF

J: TRBJ2-1
D: TRBD2
length: 15
V: TRBV11-2
size: NA
DNA: TGTGCCAGCAGCCTCCAGGCGGGGGGGGTAAATGAGCAGTTCTTC
CDR3: CASSLQAGGVNEQFF

J: TRBJ1-3
D: TRBD1
length: 15
V: TRBV7-2
size: NA
DNA: TGTGCCAGCAGCTTAACAGGGGTTCCTGGAAACACCATATATTTT
CDR3: CASSLTGVPGNTIYF

J: TRBJ1-1
D: NA
length: 13
V: TRBV2
size: NA
DNA: TGTGCCCTCAGCGTAGAGCAGAACACTGAAGCTTTCTTT
CDR3: CALSVEQNTEAFF

J: TRBJ1-6
D: NA
length: 14
V: TRBV6-1
size: few
DNA: TGTGCCAGCAGTGCGGGACGTTTAAATTCACCCCTCCACTTT
CDR3: CASSAGRLNSPLHF

J: TRBJ2-3
D: TRBD2
length: 14
V: TRBV6-6
size: NA
DNA: TGTGCCAGCAAGGCGGGGGGCCTCACAGATACGCAGTATTTT
CDR3: CASKAGGLTDTQYF

J: TRBJ2-3
D: NA
length: 16
V: TRBV15
size: NA
DNA: TGTGCCACCAGCAGAGATGGGGGAATAGGCACAGATACGCAGTATTTT
CDR3: CATSRDGGIGTDTQYF

J: TRBJ2-7
D: TRBD2
length: 14
V: TRBV5-4
size: NA
DNA: TGTGCCAGCAGCTCACCCAGCGGGAGAGACGAGCAGTACTTC
CDR3: CASSSPSGRDEQYF

J: TRBJ2-2
D: TRBD2
length: 16
V: TRBV11-2
size: NA
DNA: TGTGCCAGCAGCCCCCCATTGACTAGCGGTGGCGGGGAGCTGTTTTTT
CDR3: CASSPPLTSGGGELFF

J: TRBJ1-2
D: NA
length: 13
V: TRBV7-2
size: NA
DNA: TGTGCCAGCAGCTTACAGCCCCGGGAGGGCTACACCTTC
CDR3: CASSLQPREGYTF

J: TRBJ2-5
D: TRBD2
length: 14
V: TRBV7-2
size: NA
DNA: TGTGCCAGCAGTGTCCCTAGCGGTCAAGAGACCCAGTACTTC
CDR3: CASSVPSGQETQYF

J: TRBJ1-2
D: NA
length: 11
V: TRBV2
size: NA
DNA: TGTGCCAGCGGGGCGGCGTATGGCTACACCTTC
CDR3: CASGAAYGYTF

J: TRBJ1-2
D: NA
length: 14
V: TRBV5-1
size: NA
DNA: TGCGCCAGCCCCCTCCCGGGACTGCTCTATGGCTACACCTTC
CDR3: CASPLPGLLYGYTF

J: TRBJ1-2
D: NA
length: 12
V: TRBV6-6
size: NA
DNA: TGTGCCAGCAGCCTACGTAACTATGGCTACACCTTC
CDR3: CASSLRNYGYTF

J: TRBJ1-2
D: TRBD1
length: 14
V: TRBV7-9
size: NA
DNA: TGTGCCAGCAGCCTGGACAGGGGGCTAAATGGCTACACCTTC
CDR3: CASSLDRGLNGYTF

J: TRBJ2-1
D: TRBD2
length: 14
V: TRBV10-2
size: NA
DNA: TGCGCCAGCAGGGAAAGCGGGGGGTTGAATGAGCAGTTCTTC
CDR3: CASRESGGLNEQFF

J: TRBJ2-1
D: NA
length: 12
V: TRBV7-2
size: NA
DNA: TGTGCCAGCAGCTTACCGACCAATGAGCAGTTCTTC
CDR3: CASSLPTNEQFF

J: TRBJ1-5
D: NA
length: 13
V: TRBV6-1
size: NA
DNA: TGTGCCGTCATGACACTCCAAAATCAGCCCCAGCATTTT
CDR3: CAVMTLQNQPQHF

J: TRBJ2-3
D: TRBD1
length: 14
V: TRBV7-2
size: NA
DNA: TGTGCCAGCAGCCCGACAGGGCGCACAGATACGCAGTATTTT
CDR3: CASSPTGRTDTQYF

J: TRBJ2-7
D: TRBD1
length: 17
V: TRBV7-2
size: NA
DNA: TGTGCCAGCAGCCCTGGGCCCCTCAGGGGGACCTCCTACGAGCAGTACTTC
CDR3: CASSPGPLRGTSYEQYF

J: TRBJ1-1
D: TRBD1
length: 13
V: TRBV5-8
size: NA
DNA: TGTGCCAGCAGCTTACAGGGGGCCACTGAAGCTTTCTTT
CDR3: CASSLQGATEAFF

J: TRBJ1-1
D: NA
length: 13
V: TRBV2
size: NA
DNA: TGTGCCAGCAATTTTCTGGGGGCGGCTGAAGCTTTCTTT
CDR3: CASNFLGAAEAFF

J: TRBJ1-5
D: NA
length: 16
V: TRBV27
size: NA
DNA: TGTGCCAGCAGGGGGAACAGCCTCGGGGGCAATCAGCCCCAGCATTTT
CDR3: CASRGNSLGGNQPQHF

J: TRBJ2-1
D: TRBD2
length: 16
V: TRBV6-4
size: NA
DNA: TGTGCCAGCAGTGCACTAGCGGACGACTCCTACAATGAGCAGTTCTTC
CDR3: CASSALADDSYNEQFF